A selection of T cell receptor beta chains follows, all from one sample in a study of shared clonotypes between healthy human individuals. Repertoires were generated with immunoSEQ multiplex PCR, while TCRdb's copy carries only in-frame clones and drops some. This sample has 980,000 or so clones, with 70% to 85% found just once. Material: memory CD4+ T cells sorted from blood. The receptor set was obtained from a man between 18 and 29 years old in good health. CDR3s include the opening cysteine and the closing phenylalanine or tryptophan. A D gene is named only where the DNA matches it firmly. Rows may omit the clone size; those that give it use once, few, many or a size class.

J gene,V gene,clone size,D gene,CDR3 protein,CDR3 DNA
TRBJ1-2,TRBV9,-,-,CASSGVRTHGYTF,TGTGCCAGCAGCGGGGTTCGGACCCACGGCTACACCTTC
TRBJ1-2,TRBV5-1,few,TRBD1,CASSLAGGYGYTF,TGCGCCAGCAGCTTGGCAGGGGGGTATGGCTACACCTTC
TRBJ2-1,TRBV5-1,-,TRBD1,CASSLGQGDEQFF,TGCGCCAGCAGCTTGGGACAGGGAGATGAGCAGTTCTTC
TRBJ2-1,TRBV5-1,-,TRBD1,CASSPLGQGAFNEQFF,TGCGCCAGCAGCCCTCTGGGCCAGGGGGCTTTCAATGAGCAGTTCTTC
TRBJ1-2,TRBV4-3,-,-,CASSHQGTYGYTF,TGCGCCAGCAGCCATCAGGGGACCTATGGCTACACCTTC
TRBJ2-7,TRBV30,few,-,CAWSVGDITYEQYF,TGTGCCTGGAGTGTTGGGGACATCACCTACGAGCAGTACTTC
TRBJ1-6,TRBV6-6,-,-,CASSQSQSFLNSPLHF,TGTGCCAGCAGCCAATCTCAGTCGTTCCTTAATTCACCCCTCCACTTT
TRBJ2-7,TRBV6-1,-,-,CASSAPGHEQYF,TGTGCCAGCAGTGCCCCCGGACACGAGCAGTACTTC
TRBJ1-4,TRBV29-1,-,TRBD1,CSVGNAGGWGTNEKLFF,TGCAGCGTGGGTAACGCAGGGGGCTGGGGGACTAATGAAAAACTGTTTTTT
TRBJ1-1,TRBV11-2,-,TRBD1,CASSLQGAGNTEAFF,TGTGCCAGCAGCTTACAGGGGGCCGGTAACACTGAAGCTTTCTTT
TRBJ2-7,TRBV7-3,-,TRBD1,CASSWTGTGNYEQYF,TGTGCCAGCAGCTGGACCGGGACAGGGAATTACGAGCAGTACTTC
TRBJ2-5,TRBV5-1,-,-,CASSPVDSQETQYF,TGCGCCAGCAGCCCCGTCGACAGCCAAGAGACCCAGTACTTC
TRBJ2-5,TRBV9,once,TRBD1,CASSTGTEIGTQYF,TGTGCCAGCAGTACCGGGACAGAGATCGGGACCCAGTACTTC
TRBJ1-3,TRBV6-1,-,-,CASSGWWVSGNTIYF,TGTGCCAGCAGTGGGTGGTGGGTATCTGGAAACACCATATATTTT
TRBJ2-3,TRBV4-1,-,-,CASSQDGTDTQYF,TGCGCCAGCAGCCAAGACGGGACAGATACGCAGTATTTT
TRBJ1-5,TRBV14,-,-,CASSRGGGGQPQHF,TGTGCCAGCAGCCGGGGAGGTGGGGGCCAGCCCCAGCATTTT
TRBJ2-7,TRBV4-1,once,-,CASSQEAAGPMNGYEQYF,TGCGCCAGCAGCCAAGAGGCGGCAGGTCCGATGAATGGGTACGAGCAGTACTTC
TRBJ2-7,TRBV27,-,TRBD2,CASTRLSGTYEQYF,TGTGCCAGCACTCGGCTTAGCGGGACCTACGAGCAGTACTTC
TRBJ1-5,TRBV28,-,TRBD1,CASTGQGGDQPQHF,TGTGCCAGTACGGGACAGGGAGGCGATCAGCCCCAGCATTTT
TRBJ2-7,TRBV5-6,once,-,CASSLMGESVYEQYF,TGTGCCAGCAGCTTGATGGGGGAGAGTGTCTACGAGCAGTACTTC
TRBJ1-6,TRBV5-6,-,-,CASSLGGQGNSPLHF,TGTGCCAGCAGCTTGGGGGGTCAGGGGAATTCACCCCTCCACTTT
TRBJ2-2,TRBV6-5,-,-,CASRRGNSNTGELFF,TGTGCCAGCAGGAGAGGGAATTCGAACACCGGGGAGCTGTTTTTT
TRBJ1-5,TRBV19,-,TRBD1,CASRTGGNPNQPQHF,TGTGCCAGTAGGACAGGGGGTAACCCAAATCAGCCCCAGCATTTT
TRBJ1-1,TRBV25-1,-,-,CASRKGGANSAFF,TGTGCCAGCAGAAAGGGGGGGGCAAATTCAGCTTTCTTT
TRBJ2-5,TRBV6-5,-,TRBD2,CASIPSGAGETQYF,TGTGCCAGCATTCCTAGCGGGGCTGGTGAGACCCAGTACTTC
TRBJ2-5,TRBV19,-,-,CASSIPGRIQETQYF,TGTGCCAGTAGTATTCCGGGACGGATACAAGAGACCCAGTACTTC
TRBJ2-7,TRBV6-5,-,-,CASSTDTTYEQYF,TGTGCCAGCAGTACCGACACGACCTACGAGCAGTACTTC
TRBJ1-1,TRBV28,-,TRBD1,CASRPGQEIFEAFF,TGTGCCAGCAGACCAGGACAGGAGATATTTGAAGCTTTCTTT
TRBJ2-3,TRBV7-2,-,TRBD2,CASSLASGIDTQYF,TGTGCCAGCAGCTTAGCTAGCGGGATAGATACGCAGTATTTT
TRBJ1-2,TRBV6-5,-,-,CASSYLGGQGYTF,TGTGCCAGCAGTTACCTCGGGGGGCAAGGCTACACCTTC
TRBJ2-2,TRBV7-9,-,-,CASSPQSVGNTGELFF,TGTGCCAGCAGCCCACAGTCGGTGGGAAACACCGGGGAGCTGTTTTTT
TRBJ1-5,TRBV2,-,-,CASSEARSNQPQHF,TGTGCCAGCAGTGAAGCGCGGAGCAATCAGCCCCAGCATTTT
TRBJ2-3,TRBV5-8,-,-,CASSLILTDTQYF,TGTGCCAGCAGCTTGATCCTCACAGATACGCAGTATTTT
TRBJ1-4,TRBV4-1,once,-,CASSQGRDPRANEKLFF,TGCGCCAGCAGCCAAGGACGAGATCCTCGGGCTAATGAAAAACTGTTTTTT
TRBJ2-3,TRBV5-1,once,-,CASSLNSDTQYF,TGCGCCAGCAGCTTGAATAGCGATACGCAGTATTTT
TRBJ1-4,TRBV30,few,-,CAWSVLQGGEKLFF,TGTGCCTGGAGTGTATTACAGGGTGGTGAAAAACTGTTTTTT